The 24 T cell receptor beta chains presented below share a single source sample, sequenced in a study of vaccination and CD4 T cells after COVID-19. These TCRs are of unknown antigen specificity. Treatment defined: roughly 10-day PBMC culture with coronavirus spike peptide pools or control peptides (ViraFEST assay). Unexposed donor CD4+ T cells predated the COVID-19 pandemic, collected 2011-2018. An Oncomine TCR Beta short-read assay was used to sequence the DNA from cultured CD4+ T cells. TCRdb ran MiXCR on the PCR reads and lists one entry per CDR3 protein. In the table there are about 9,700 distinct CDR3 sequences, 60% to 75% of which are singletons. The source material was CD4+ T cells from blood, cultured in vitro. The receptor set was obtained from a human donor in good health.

The CDR3 region is CASSEVADTQYF. CDR3 coding DNA: TGTGCCAGCAGTGAGGTCGCAGATACGCAGTATTTT. The V call is TRBV6-1, the J call TRBJ2-3; D is unclear. Trimming removed 3 bases at V and 4 bases at J, with 5 bases between. Per the germline V gene, CDR1 is MNHNS and CDR2 is SASEGT. This CDR3 is built from 12 residues.

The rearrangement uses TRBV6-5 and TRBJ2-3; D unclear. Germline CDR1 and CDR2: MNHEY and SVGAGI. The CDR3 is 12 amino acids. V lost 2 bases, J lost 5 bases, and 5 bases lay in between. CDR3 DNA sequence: TGTGCCAGCAGTTACGTTGGAGATACGCAGTATTTT. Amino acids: CASSYVGDTQYF.

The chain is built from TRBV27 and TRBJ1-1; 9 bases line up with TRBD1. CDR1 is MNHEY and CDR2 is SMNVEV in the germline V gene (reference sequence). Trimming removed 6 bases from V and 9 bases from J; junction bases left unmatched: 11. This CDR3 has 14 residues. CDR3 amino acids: CASRDRGRGRQAFF. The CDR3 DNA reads TGTGCCAGCAGGGACAGGGGCCGCGGACGGCAAGCTTTCTTT.

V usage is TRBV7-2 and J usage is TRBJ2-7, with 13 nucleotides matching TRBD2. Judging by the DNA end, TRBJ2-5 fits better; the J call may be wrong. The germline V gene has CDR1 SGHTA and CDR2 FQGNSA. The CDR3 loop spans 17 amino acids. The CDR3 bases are TGTGCCAGCAGCTGGAAGGGGACTAGCGGGATCAAAGAGACCCAGTACTTC. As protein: CASSWKGTSGIKETQYF.

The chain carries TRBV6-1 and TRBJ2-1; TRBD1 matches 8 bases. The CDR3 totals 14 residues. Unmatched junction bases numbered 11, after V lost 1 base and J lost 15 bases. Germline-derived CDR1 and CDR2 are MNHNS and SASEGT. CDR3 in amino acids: CASSEEGRGQDRFF. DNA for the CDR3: TGTGCCAGCAGTGAAGAGGGCAGGGGACAGGATCGGTTCTTC.

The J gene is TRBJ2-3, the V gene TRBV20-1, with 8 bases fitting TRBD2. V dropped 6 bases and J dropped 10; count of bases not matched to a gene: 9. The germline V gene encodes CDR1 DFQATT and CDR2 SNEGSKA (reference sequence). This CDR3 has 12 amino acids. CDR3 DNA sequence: TGCAGTGCGTACGGCGGGGGGCTGGCGCAGTATTTT. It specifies CSAYGGGLAQYF.

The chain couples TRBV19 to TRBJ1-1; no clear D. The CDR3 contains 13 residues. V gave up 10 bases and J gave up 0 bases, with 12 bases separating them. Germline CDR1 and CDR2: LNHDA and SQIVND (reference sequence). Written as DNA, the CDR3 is TGTGCCACTGGGAATAACCTGAACACTGAAGCTTTCTTT. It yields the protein CATGNNLNTEAFF.

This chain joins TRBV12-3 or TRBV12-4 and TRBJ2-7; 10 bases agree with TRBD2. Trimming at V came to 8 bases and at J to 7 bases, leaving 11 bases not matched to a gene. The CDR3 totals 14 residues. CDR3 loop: CASSGSGGDREQYF. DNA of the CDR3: TGTGCCAGCTCCGGGAGCGGGGGGGATCGGGAGCAGTACTTC.

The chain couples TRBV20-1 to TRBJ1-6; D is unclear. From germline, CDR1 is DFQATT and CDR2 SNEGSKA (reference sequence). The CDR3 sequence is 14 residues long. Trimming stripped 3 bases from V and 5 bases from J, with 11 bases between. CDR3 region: CSASTGYHNSPLHF. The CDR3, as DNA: TGCAGTGCTAGCACGGGTTATCATAATTCACCCCTCCACTTT.

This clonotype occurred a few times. The DNA of the CDR3 is TGCAGTGCGAGAACTTTCTATAGCAATCAGCCCCAGCATTTT. It translates to CSARTFYSNQPQHF. The chain couples TRBV20-1 to TRBJ1-5; D remains ambiguous. Between the trimmed V and J ends, which lost 6 bases and 0 bases, there was a span of 12 bases. Germline V gene data show CDR1 as DFQATT and CDR2 as SNEGSKA (reference sequence). The CDR3 is 14 amino acids.

The CDR3 spells CASSHTMPSNQPQHF. The DNA of the CDR3 is TGCGCCAGCAGCCACACAATGCCAAGCAATCAGCCCCAGCATTTT. The chain employs TRBV4-1 and TRBJ1-5, with D uncertain. The CDR3 runs to 15 residues. From germline, CDR1 is MGHRA and CDR2 YSYEKL. Trimming pared 3 bases from V and 1 base from J, leaving 10 bases between.

CDR3 DNA: TGTGCCAGCAGCTTAGGACCGGGAGGAAACACCATATATTTT. This encodes CASSLGPGGNTIYF. The chain joins TRBV7-9 to TRBJ1-3; D is unclear. Germline-derived CDR1 and CDR2 are SEHNR and FQNEAQ (reference sequence). The CDR3 has 14 amino acids. Trimming shortened V by 1 base and J by 4 bases, and 8 bases separated the two germline ends.

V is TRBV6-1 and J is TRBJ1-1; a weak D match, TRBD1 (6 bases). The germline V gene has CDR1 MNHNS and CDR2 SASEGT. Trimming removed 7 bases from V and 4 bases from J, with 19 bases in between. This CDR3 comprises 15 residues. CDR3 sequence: CASTHKGVVLTEAFF. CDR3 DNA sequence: TGTGCCAGCACCCACAAGGGGGTAGTTCTCACTGAAGCTTTCTTT.

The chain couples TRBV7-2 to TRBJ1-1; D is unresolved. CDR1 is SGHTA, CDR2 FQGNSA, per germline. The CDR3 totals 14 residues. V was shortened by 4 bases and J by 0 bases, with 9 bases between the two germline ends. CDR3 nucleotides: TGTGCCAGCAGCTCTTACAGCCTGAACACTGAAGCTTTCTTT. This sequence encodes CASSSYSLNTEAFF.

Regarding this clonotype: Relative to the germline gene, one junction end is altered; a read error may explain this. CDR3 DNA sequence: TGTGCCACCAGCAGAGTCGGAGGGGAGACAGTCCACTTC. As protein: CATSRVGGETVHF. The V call is TRBV15, the J call TRBJ1-2; maybe TRBD1 (5 bases). The CDR3 contains 13 residues. CDR1 is LNHNV, CDR2 YYDKDF, per germline (reference sequence). The full variable domain, its missing parts supplied by reference TRBV15 and TRBJ1-2, is DAMVIQNPRYQVTQFGKPVTLSCSQTLNHNVMYWYQQKSSQAPKLLFHYYDKDFNNEADTPDNFQSRRPNTSFCFLDIRSPGLGDTAMYLCATSRVGGETVHFGSGTRLTVV.

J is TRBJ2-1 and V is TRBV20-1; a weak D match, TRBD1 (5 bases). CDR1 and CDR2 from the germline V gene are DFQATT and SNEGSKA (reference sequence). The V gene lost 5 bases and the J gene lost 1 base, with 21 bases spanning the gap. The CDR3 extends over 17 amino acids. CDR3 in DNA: TGCAGTGCTCCCGGGTTATTCACAGGAAGTTCCTACAATGAGCAGTTCTTC. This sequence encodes CSAPGLFTGSSYNEQFF.

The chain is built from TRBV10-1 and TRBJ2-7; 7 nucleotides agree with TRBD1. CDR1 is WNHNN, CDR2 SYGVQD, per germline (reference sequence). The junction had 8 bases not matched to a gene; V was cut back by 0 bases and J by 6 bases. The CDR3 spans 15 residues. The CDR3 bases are TGCGCCAGCAGTGAGTCGGGACGACAGGGCGGCGAGCAGTACTTC. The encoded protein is CASSESGRQGGEQYF.

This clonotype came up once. The CDR3 DNA is TGTGCCAGCAGTTTTGCAGACAGGCCCACAGCCCTCCACTTT. Translated: CASSFADRPTALHF. This chain links TRBV5-4 with TRBJ1-6, with TRBD1 as a possible D gene (6 bases). This CDR3 has 14 residues. The germline V gene has CDR1 SGHNT and CDR2 YYREEE (reference sequence). V dropped 5 bases and J dropped 14 bases, with 20 bases sitting between them.

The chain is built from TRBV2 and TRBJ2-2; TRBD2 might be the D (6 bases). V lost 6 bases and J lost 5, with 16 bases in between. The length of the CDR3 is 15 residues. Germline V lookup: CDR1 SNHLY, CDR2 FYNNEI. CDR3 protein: CASRGGSPLTGELFF. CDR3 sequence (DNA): TGTGCCAGCAGGGGAGGCAGCCCACTGACCGGGGAGCTGTTTTTT.

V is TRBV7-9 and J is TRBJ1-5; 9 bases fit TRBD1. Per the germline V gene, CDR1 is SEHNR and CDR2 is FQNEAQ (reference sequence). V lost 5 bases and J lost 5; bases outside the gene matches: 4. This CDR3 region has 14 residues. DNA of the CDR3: TGTGCCAGCAGCCCGGGACAGGGATATCAGCCCCAGCATTTT. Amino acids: CASSPGQGYQPQHF.

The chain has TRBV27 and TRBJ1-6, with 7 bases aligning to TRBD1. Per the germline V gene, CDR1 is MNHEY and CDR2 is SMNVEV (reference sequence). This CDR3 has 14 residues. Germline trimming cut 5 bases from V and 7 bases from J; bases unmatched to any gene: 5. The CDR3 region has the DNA TGTGCCAGCAGTCAGGGGGAACCCAATTCACCCCTCCACTTT. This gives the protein CASSQGEPNSPLHF.

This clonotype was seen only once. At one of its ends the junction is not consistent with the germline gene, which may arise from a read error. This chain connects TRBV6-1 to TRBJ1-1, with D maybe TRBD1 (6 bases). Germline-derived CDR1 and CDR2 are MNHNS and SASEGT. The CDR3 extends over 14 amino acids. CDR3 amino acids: CASSEAGAYTEASF. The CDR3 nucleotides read TGTGCCAGCAGTGAGGCGGGGGCCTACACTGAAGCTTCCTTT.

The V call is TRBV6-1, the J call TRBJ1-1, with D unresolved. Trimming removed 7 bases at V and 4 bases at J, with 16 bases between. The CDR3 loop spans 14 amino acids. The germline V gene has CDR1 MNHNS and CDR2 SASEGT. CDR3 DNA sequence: TGTGCCAGCACCAAAGGCCGGGTGTTCACTGAAGCTTTCTTT. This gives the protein CASTKGRVFTEAFF.

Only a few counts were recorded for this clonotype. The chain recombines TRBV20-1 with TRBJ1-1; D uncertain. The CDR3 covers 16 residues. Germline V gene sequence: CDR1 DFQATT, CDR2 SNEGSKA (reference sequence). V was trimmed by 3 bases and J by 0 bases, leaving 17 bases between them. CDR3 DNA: TGCAGTGCTAGGCATTACATGCGGGCAATGAACACTGAAGCTTTCTTT. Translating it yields CSARHYMRAMNTEAFF.